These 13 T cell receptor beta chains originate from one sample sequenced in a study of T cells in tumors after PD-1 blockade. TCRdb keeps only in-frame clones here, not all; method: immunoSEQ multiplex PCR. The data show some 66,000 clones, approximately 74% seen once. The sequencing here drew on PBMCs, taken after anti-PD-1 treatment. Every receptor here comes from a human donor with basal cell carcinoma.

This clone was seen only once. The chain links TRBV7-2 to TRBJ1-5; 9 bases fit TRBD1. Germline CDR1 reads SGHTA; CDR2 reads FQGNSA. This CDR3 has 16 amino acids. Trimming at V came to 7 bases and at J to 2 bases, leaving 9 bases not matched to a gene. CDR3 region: CASTLTGGAGNQPQHF. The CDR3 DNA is TGTGCCAGCACCCTAACAGGGGGCGCTGGCAATCAGCCCCAGCATTTT.

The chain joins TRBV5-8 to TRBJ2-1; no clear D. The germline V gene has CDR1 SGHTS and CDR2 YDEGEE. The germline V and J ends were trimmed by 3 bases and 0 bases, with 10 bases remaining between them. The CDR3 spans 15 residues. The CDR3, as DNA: TGTGCCAGCAGCTCGGATTTTAGCTCCTACAATGAGCAGTTCTTC. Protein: CASSSDFSSYNEQFF.

This CDR3 is CASSQTGYTEAFF. CDR3 nucleotide sequence: TGTGCCAGCAGCCAGACAGGTTACACTGAAGCTTTCTTT. The chain couples TRBV3-1 (or the pseudogene TRBV3-2) to TRBJ1-1; the D gene is possibly TRBD1 (6 bases). CDR3 size: 13 residues. Germline-derived CDR1 and CDR2 are LGHDT and YNNKEL (reference sequence). V was pared by 3 bases and J by 3 bases, with 8 bases between.

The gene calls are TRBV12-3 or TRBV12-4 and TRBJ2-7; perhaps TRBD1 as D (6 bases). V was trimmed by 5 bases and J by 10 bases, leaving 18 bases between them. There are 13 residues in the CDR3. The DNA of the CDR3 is TGTGCCAGCAGTCCCCCTGACAGGAGGATTCAGTACTTC. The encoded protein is CASSPPDRRIQYF.

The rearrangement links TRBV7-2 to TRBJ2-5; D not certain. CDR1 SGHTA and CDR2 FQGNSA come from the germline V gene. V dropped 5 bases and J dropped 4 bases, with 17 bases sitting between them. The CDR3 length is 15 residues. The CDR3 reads CASSLRAMVRETQYF. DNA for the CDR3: TGTGCCAGCAGCCTCCGGGCCATGGTACGAGAGACCCAGTACTTC. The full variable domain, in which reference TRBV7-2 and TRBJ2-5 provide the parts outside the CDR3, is GAGVSQSPSNKVTEKGKDVELRCDPISGHTALYWYRQSLGQGLEFLIYFQGNSAPDKSGLPSDRFSAERTGGSVSTLTIQRTQQEDSAVYLCASSLRAMVRETQYFGPGTRLLVL.

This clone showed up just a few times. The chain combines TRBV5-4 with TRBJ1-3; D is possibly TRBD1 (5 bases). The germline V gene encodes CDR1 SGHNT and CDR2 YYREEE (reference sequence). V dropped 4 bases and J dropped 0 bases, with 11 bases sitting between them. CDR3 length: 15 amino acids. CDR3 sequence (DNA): TGTGCCAGCAGCCTCCCAGGGAGCTCTGGAAACACCATATATTTT. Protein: CASSLPGSSGNTIYF.

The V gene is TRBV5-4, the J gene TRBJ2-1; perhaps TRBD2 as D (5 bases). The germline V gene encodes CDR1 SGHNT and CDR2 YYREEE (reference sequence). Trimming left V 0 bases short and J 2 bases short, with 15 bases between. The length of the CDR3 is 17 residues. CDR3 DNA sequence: TGTGCCAGCAGCTTGGCTGGGCGGACTCCTACCTACAATGAGCAGTTCTTC. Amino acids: CASSLAGRTPTYNEQFF.

The DNA for the CDR3 is TGTGCCAGCAGGGGGGAAACGAACACCGGGGAGCTGTTTTTT. This encodes CASRGETNTGELFF. J is TRBJ2-2 and V is TRBV9; TRBD1 or TRBD2 may be the D gene (5 bases each). This CDR3 has 14 residues. Trimming took 5 bases from V and 0 from J, leaving 8 bases between them. Germline V gene lookup returns CDR1 SGDLS and CDR2 YYNGEE.

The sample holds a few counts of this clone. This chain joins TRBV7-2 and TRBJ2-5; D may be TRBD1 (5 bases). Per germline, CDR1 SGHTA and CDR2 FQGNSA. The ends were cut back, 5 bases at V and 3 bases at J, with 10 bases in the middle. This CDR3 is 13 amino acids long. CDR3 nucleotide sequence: TGTGCCAGCAGCCAAGCCAGGGAAGAGACCCAGTACTTC. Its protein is CASSQAREETQYF.

CDR3 sequence (DNA): TGCGCCAGCAGCGCTGGGATGAACACTGAAGCTTTCTTT. It codes for CASSAGMNTEAFF. The rearrangement uses TRBV4-1 and TRBJ1-1; D remains unclear. CDR3 length: 13 amino acids. In germline, CDR1 is MGHRA, CDR2 YSYEKL. V shed 5 bases and J shed 0 bases, with 7 bases lying between them.

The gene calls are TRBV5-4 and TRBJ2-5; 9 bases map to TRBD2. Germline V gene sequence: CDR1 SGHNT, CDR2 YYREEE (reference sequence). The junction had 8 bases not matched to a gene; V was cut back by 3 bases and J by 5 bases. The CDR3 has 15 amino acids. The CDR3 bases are TGTGCCAGCAGCTCAAAGCGGGGGGAGGGGGAGACCCAGTACTTC. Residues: CASSSKRGEGETQYF.

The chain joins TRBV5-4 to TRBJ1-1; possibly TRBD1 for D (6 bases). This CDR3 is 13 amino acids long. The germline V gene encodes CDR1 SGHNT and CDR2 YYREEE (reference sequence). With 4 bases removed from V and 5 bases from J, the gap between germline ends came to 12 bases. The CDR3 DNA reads TGTGCCAGCAGCATACAGGGTTGGACTGAAGCTTTCTTT. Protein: CASSIQGWTEAFF.

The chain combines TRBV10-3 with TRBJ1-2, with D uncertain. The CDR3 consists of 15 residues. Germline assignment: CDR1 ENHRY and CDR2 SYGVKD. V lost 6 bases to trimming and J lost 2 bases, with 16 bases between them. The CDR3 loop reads CAIRGWDTQNYGYTF. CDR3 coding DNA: TGTGCCATCAGAGGGTGGGATACGCAGAACTATGGCTACACCTTC.